These 21 T cell receptor beta chains were all obtained from the same sample, sequenced in a study of T cells in Graves' hyperthyroidism and ophthalmopathy. RNA transcripts were the template for amplifying TCR beta CDR3 regions. First-round RT-PCR of the TCR CDR3 relied on the HTBI primer set. TCRdb re-called the multiplex PCR reads through MiXCR, storing one row per CDR3 protein. The table records 250,000 to 350,000 distinct CDR3 sequences, 22% of them present only once. The sample taken for sequencing was blood. The receptors were sampled from a man aged 25 to 45 with Graves' ophthalmopathy.

This clonotype came up many times. The genes are TRBV11-2 and TRBJ2-2; 9 nucleotides line up with TRBD2. CDR3 length equals 17 residues. Germline CDR1 SGHAT, CDR2 FQNNGV. J lost 8 bases, V lost 5 bases, and 15 bases had no gene match. This CDR3 is CASSVLGLAGLVGELFF. In DNA form, the CDR3 reads TGTGCCAGCAGCGTCCTGGGGCTAGCGGGATTGGTAGGGGAGCTGTTTTTT.

V gene TRBV12-3 or TRBV12-4 combines with J gene TRBJ2-1; D is unclear. The CDR3 covers 13 residues. V lost 5 bases and J 4 bases, leaving 9 bases between the germline ends. CDR3 protein: CASSPLVYNEQFF. CDR3 sequence (DNA): TGTGCCAGCAGTCCTCTAGTTTACAATGAGCAGTTCTTC.

This clonotype was seen only a few times. CDR3 protein: CATSRNIGGNQPQHF. For the CDR3, the DNA is TGTGCCACCAGCAGAAATATCGGGGGCAATCAGCCCCAGCATTTT. The rearrangement links TRBV15 to TRBJ1-5; D remains ambiguous. The CDR3 covers 15 residues. Per germline, CDR1 LNHNV and CDR2 YYDKDF (reference sequence). The V gene lost 2 bases and the J gene lost 2 bases, with 10 bases spanning the gap.

In this sample, this clonotype turned up many times. This sequence joins TRBV20-1 and TRBJ2-3; possibly TRBD1 or TRBD2 for D (5 bases each). The V gene's germline CDR1 is DFQATT and CDR2 SNEGSKA (reference sequence). The V end lost 6 bases, the J end lost 8 bases, and 18 bases lay between the germline ends. The CDR3 consists of 13 residues. Here the CDR3 reads CSAWGRERGTQYF. CDR3 in DNA: TGCAGTGCCTGGGGACGTGAACGGGGTACGCAGTATTTT.

This clonotype was observed many times. The chain is built from TRBV20-1 and TRBJ2-5, with a weak D call TRBD2 (6 bases). Trimming left V 0 bases short and J 5 bases short, with 16 bases between. Germline CDR1 is DFQATT and CDR2 is SNEGSKA (reference sequence). The CDR3 extends over 15 amino acids. The DNA for the CDR3 is TGCAGTGCTAGAGATTCGGTAGCGGTCCAGGAGACCCAGTACTTC. Translation: CSARDSVAVQETQYF.

The chain recombines TRBV19 with TRBJ1-2; 7 nucleotides match TRBD1. V lost 4 bases, J lost 2 bases, and 10 bases stayed unmatched. The germline gives CDR1 LNHDA, CDR2 SQIVND (reference sequence). CDR3 size: 16 residues. This chain's CDR3 is CASSNRGTASNYGYTF. CDR3 DNA: TGTGCCAGTAGTAATAGGGGGACAGCGTCAAACTATGGCTACACCTTC.

The chain combines TRBV5-8 with TRBJ2-1, with D possibly being TRBD2 (5 bases). Germline values: CDR1 SGHTS, CDR2 YDEGEE. V lost 2 bases to trimming and J lost 1 base, with 16 bases between them. This CDR3 region has 17 residues. The CDR3 sequence is CASSFSPQRRSYNEQFF. In DNA form, the CDR3 reads TGTGCCAGCAGCTTTTCCCCTCAGCGGAGATCCTACAATGAGCAGTTCTTC.

This clonotype turned up a few times. The chain carries TRBV24-1 and TRBJ2-2; D might be TRBD1 or TRBD2, each matching 6 bases. Germline assignment: CDR1 KGHDR and CDR2 SFDVKD. The length of the CDR3 is 14 residues. Trimming cost V 4 bases and J 4 bases, with 9 bases left between them. The CDR3 DNA is TGTGCCACCAGTGAACAGGGAGGCACCGGGGAGCTGTTTTTT. Its protein product is CATSEQGGTGELFF.

The sample holds many counts of this clonotype. The genes are TRBV12-3 or TRBV12-4 and TRBJ1-2; TRBD1 agrees at 9 bases. V gave up 6 bases and J gave up 4 bases; unmatched junction bases: 9. CDR3 length: 15 residues. In DNA form, the CDR3 reads TGTGCCAGCAGATTATCGGGACAGGGCTCCTATGGCTACACCTTC. Its protein is CASRLSGQGSYGYTF.

The rearrangement links TRBV20-1 to TRBJ2-7; 7 nucleotides match TRBD1. Germline CDR1 and CDR2: DFQATT and SNEGSKA (reference sequence). CDR3 length: 14 residues. V was clipped by 5 bases and J by 1 base; unmatched bases: 8. CDR3 region: CSAETGSHSYEQYF. The CDR3 DNA reads as TGCAGTGCTGAGACAGGGTCTCATTCCTACGAGCAGTACTTC.

This clonotype was observed at least ten times. The chain joins TRBV5-5 to TRBJ1-1; 7 nucleotides align to TRBD1. Germline CDR1 reads SGHKS; CDR2 reads YYEKEE (reference sequence). This CDR3 comprises 14 residues. With V trimmed by 4 bases and J by 8 bases, 11 bases remained unmatched. The CDR3 sequence: CASSLRWSGQEAFF. DNA for the CDR3: TGTGCCAGCAGCCTCCGGTGGTCGGGACAGGAAGCTTTCTTT.

The chain employs TRBV5-1 and TRBJ2-6; D call uncertain. The CDR3 covers 16 residues. CDR1 is SGHRS and CDR2 is YFSETQ in the germline V gene. Between the trimmed V and J ends, which lost 4 bases and 0 bases, there was a span of 11 bases. The DNA of the CDR3 is TGCGCCAGCAGCGCCCCACAACTCTCTGGGGCCAACGTCCTGACTTTC. As protein: CASSAPQLSGANVLTF.

This clonotype was picked up many times. This chain uses TRBV3-1 with TRBJ2-7; no firm D call. This CDR3 region has 15 residues. CDR1 is LGHDT, CDR2 YNNKEL, per germline (reference sequence). V dropped 3 bases and J dropped 0 bases, with 12 bases sitting between them. DNA for the CDR3: TGTGCCAGCAGCCAGATGGCGGATTCCTCCTACGAGCAGTACTTC. Translated, it gives CASSQMADSSYEQYF.

The chain couples TRBV7-9 to TRBJ1-1; no clear D. Deletions cut 5 bases from V and 7 bases from J, with 8 bases between. In germline, CDR1 is SEHNR, CDR2 FQNEAQ (reference sequence). This CDR3 contains 11 residues. In DNA form, the CDR3 reads TGTGCCAGCAGCCTTCACGGTGAAGCTTTCTTT. It yields the protein CASSLHGEAFF.

This clonotype was recorded many times. The J gene is TRBJ1-1, the V gene TRBV7-8, with 7 bases lining up with TRBD1. Trimming removed 5 bases from V and 0 bases from J; junction bases left unmatched: 9. The CDR3 is 16 amino acids. CDR1 is SGHVS, CDR2 FQNEAQ, per germline. The CDR3 region has the DNA TGTGCCAGCAGCCGAGTAGGGGGCCTCATGAACACTGAAGCTTTCTTT. This sequence encodes CASSRVGGLMNTEAFF.

CDR3 DNA: TGCAGCGTTCGCCTGGGGACGATGGGTGATTCACCCCTCCACTTT. Translation gives CSVRLGTMGDSPLHF. The J gene is TRBJ1-6, the V gene TRBV29-1; possibly TRBD1 for D (5 bases). Trimming took 5 bases from V and 8 from J, leaving 19 bases between them. This CDR3 spans 15 amino acids. Germline loops: CDR1 SQVTM, CDR2 ANQGSEA.

This clonotype was recorded many times. The rearrangement uses TRBV29-1 and TRBJ2-1; TRBD2 aligns across 11 bases. The CDR3 totals 13 residues. Germline CDR1 reads SQVTM; CDR2 reads ANQGSEA. V gave up 8 bases and J gave up 8 bases; unmatched junction bases: 8. CDR3 coding DNA: TGCAGCATCGGGACTAGCGGTTACGATGAGCAGTTCTTC. This sequence encodes CSIGTSGYDEQFF.

This clonotype turned up a few times. For the CDR3, the DNA is TGCGCCAGCAGCCGGTCGGGGCAGCGGGCAGATACGCAGTATTTT. Protein: CASSRSGQRADTQYF. V is TRBV5-1 and J is TRBJ2-3; D might be TRBD2 (6 bases). Germline V gene data show CDR1 as SGHRS and CDR2 as YFSETQ. With 4 bases removed from V and 4 bases from J, the gap between germline ends came to 16 bases. This CDR3 comprises 15 residues.

The V call is TRBV28, the J call TRBJ2-7, with TRBD2 identical over 11 bases. Germline V gene lookup returns CDR1 MDHEN and CDR2 SYDVKM. Trimming cost V 6 bases and J 2 bases; bases outside gene matches: 3. The CDR3 spans 14 residues. The CDR3 here is CASSGTSGTYEQYF. The CDR3 nucleotides read TGTGCCAGCAGCGGGACTAGCGGAACCTACGAGCAGTACTTC. Full variable domain (remainder filled in from reference TRBV28 and TRBJ2-7): DVKVTQSSRYLVKRTGEKVFLECVQDMDHENMFWYRQDPGLGLRLIYFSYDVKMKEKGDIPEGYSVSREKKERFSLILESASTNQTSMYLCASSGTSGTYEQYFGPGTRLTVT.

This chain uses TRBV6-2 or TRBV6-3 with TRBJ2-3, with 9 bases matching TRBD2. The CDR3 loop spans 17 amino acids. CDR1 and CDR2 (germline): MNHEY, SVGEGT. Trimming removed 5 bases from V and 3 bases from J; junction bases left unmatched: 12. Here the CDR3 DNA reads TGTGCCAGCAGTATGACTAGCGGCCACTGGGGGACAGATACGCAGTATTTT. This sequence encodes CASSMTSGHWGTDTQYF.

Only a few counts were recorded for this clonotype. The chain is built from TRBV20-1 and TRBJ1-2, with D possibly matching TRBD1 (5 bases). Trimming stripped 3 bases from V and 0 bases from J, with 14 bases between. The germline gives CDR1 DFQATT, CDR2 SNEGSKA (reference sequence). The CDR3 is made up of 15 amino acids. The CDR3 reads CSASEGSGTNYGYTF. Written as DNA, the CDR3 is TGCAGTGCTAGCGAGGGGTCGGGGACTAACTATGGCTACACCTTC.